The entry below gives a single TCR beta chain sequence along with its context. Its antigen is unidentified. This sample stems from a study of T cell responses to AZD1222 COVID-19 vaccine. The CDR3 runs to 15 residues. Per the germline V gene, CDR1 is WSHSY and CDR2 is SAAADI. V lost 0 bases and J lost 3, with 9 bases in between. Study findings and constraints: White British donors predominated, females outnumbered males, and clonal diversity was possibly underestimated. Baseline seropositivity occurred in only a handful of AZD1222 recipients. Spike-specific TCR breadth and depth were elevated following two AZD1222 doses. Vaccine-related CD4 TCRs covered spike, predominating at 160-218 and 743-854.

Data came from immunoSEQ multiplex PCR; TCRdb stores just in-frame clones and leaves some out. The sample lists about 150,000 clones, around 90% occurring once. The rearrangement uses TRBV10-2 and TRBJ1-5, with D unresolved. The sequence came from an adult who received the AZD1222 COVID-19 vaccine. This sample comprised peripheral blood, obtained 28 days after the second AZD1222 dose. CDR3 coding DNA: TGCGCCAGCAGTGAGTCGAACGGGGTCAATCAGCCCCAGCATTTT. Protein sequence: CASSESNGVNQPQHF.